The 22 T cell receptor beta chains in this list originate from one sample, sequenced in a study of early T cells in non-severe SARS-CoV-2 infection. In TCRdb, the 5' RACE reads were re-called with MiXCR into one record per CDR3 protein. The table has about 61,000 distinct CDR3 sequences, approximately 10% seen once; the top ten hold around 1.8%. The sample consisted of whole blood. The receptors originated from an adult who was a healthcare worker with PCR-confirmed SARS-CoV-2 infection or an uninfected control (not recorded which).

This clonotype was counted between two and nine times. This chain joins TRBV7-6 and TRBJ2-7; 11 bases agree with TRBD2. CDR3 length: 17 residues. The V gene's germline CDR1 is SGHVS and CDR2 FNYEAQ. V lost 3 bases and J lost 5; bases outside the gene matches: 12. Here the CDR3 DNA reads TGTGCCAGCAGCTTCTTACCGACTAGCGGGGCGGGGAACGAGCAGTACTTC. Its protein product is CASSFLPTSGAGNEQYF.

This chain links TRBV20-1 with TRBJ1-6, with no clear D. Per the germline V gene, CDR1 is DFQATT and CDR2 is SNEGSKA (reference sequence). The CDR3 totals 18 residues. V was shortened by 0 bases and J by 0 bases, with 15 bases between the two germline ends. CDR3 amino acids: CSARDPRMSGSYNSPLHF. The CDR3 nucleotides read TGCAGTGCTAGAGATCCCAGGATGTCTGGCTCCTATAATTCACCCCTCCACTTT.

This clonotype was picked up a small number of times. The chain links TRBV2 to TRBJ2-1; 7 nucleotides agree with TRBD1. J was trimmed by 4 bases and V by 6 bases; bases with no gene match: 3. This CDR3 contains 13 residues. CDR1 is SNHLY and CDR2 is FYNNEI in the germline V gene. The CDR3 DNA sequence: TGTGCCAGCAGGGGGACAGATTACAATGAGCAGTTCTTC. Translating it yields CASRGTDYNEQFF.

This clonotype was seen at least ten times. The CDR3 coding sequence is TGCAGTGCTAGAGATATGTACAGGGTCATTTCCAATGAGCAGTTCTTC. Translated: CSARDMYRVISNEQFF. V and J are TRBV20-1 and TRBJ2-1, with a tentative D call TRBD1 (6 bases). Per germline, CDR1 DFQATT and CDR2 SNEGSKA (reference sequence). This CDR3 is 16 amino acids long. V was shortened by 0 bases and J by 6 bases, with 18 bases between the two germline ends.

This clonotype was picked up many times. The chain couples TRBV11-2 to TRBJ1-6; 7 nucleotides agree with TRBD1. Germline V CDR1 and CDR2: SGHAT, FQNNGV. J was trimmed by 6 bases and V by 2 bases; bases with no gene match: 4. CDR3 size: 15 residues. CDR3 in amino acids: CASSLNTGVNSPLHF. The CDR3 region has the DNA TGTGCCAGCAGCTTAAATACAGGGGTTAATTCACCCCTCCACTTT.

This clonotype was seen repeatedly, ten times or more. V usage is TRBV14 and J usage is TRBJ2-6; TRBD1 might be the D (5 bases). The CDR3 extends over 15 amino acids. V was clipped by 2 bases and J by 4 bases, with 9 bases between them. CDR1 is SGHDN and CDR2 is FVKESK in the germline V gene. CDR3 region: CASSQQGSGANVLTF. CDR3 bases: TGTGCCAGCAGCCAACAGGGCTCAGGGGCCAACGTCCTGACTTTC.

This chain uses TRBV6-5 with TRBJ2-5; D is undetermined. The CDR3 is 13 residues long. CDR1 MNHEY and CDR2 SVGAGI come from the germline V gene. The V end lost 2 bases, the J end lost 2 bases, and 6 bases lay between the germline ends. CDR3 nucleotides: TGTGCCAGCAGTTACGTGAGACAAGAGACCCAGTACTTC. It yields the protein CASSYVRQETQYF.

This clonotype occurred many times. The chain links TRBV27 to TRBJ1-2; 7 nucleotides agree with TRBD1. The junction had 11 bases not matched to a gene; V was cut back by 8 bases and J by 5 bases. The CDR3 sequence is 14 residues long. Germline-derived CDR1 and CDR2 are MNHEY and SMNVEV (reference sequence). The CDR3 DNA reads TGTGCCAGCGGGCAAGGACAGGCGACTTATGGCTACACCTTC. This sequence encodes CASGQGQATYGYTF.

A few counts support this clonotype. The chain recombines TRBV29-1 with TRBJ2-2; D is ambiguous. From germline, CDR1 is SQVTM and CDR2 ANQGSEA. CDR3 length: 13 amino acids. The V gene lost 4 bases and the J gene lost 6 bases, with 12 bases spanning the gap. The CDR3, as DNA: TGCAGCGTTGCATACTCTGGGGCCGGGGAGCTGTTTTTT. This sequence encodes CSVAYSGAGELFF.

V gene TRBV10-2 combines with J gene TRBJ2-4; TRBD2 might be the D (6 bases). Germline CDR1 and CDR2: WSHSY and SAAADI. CDR3 length: 14 amino acids. Between the trimmed V and J ends, which lost 0 bases and 8 bases, there was a span of 11 bases. CDR3 sequence reads: CASSESPTGDIQYF. CDR3 nucleotide sequence: TGCGCCAGCAGTGAGTCGCCCACGGGGGACATTCAGTACTTC.

In this sample, this clonotype turned up many times. The chain carries TRBV7-9 and TRBJ2-5; D gene ambiguous. V was shortened by 1 base and J by 1 base, with 10 bases between the two germline ends. This CDR3 spans 15 amino acids. The germline V gene has CDR1 SEHNR and CDR2 FQNEAQ (reference sequence). CDR3 sequence reads: CASSLGMWGQETQYF. The CDR3 region has the DNA TGTGCCAGCAGCTTAGGGATGTGGGGCCAAGAGACCCAGTACTTC.

V and J are TRBV12-3 or TRBV12-4 and TRBJ1-2; 10 nucleotides agree with TRBD1. The CDR3 has 14 residues. V trimming: 5 bases; J trimming: 7 bases; junction bases outside the gene matches: 7. The CDR3 is CASSPGDRGPGYTF. In nucleotides, the CDR3 is TGTGCCAGCAGTCCCGGAGACAGGGGGCCTGGCTACACCTTC.

This clonotype came up many times. A read error may produce the germline difference seen at one junction end. V gene TRBV7-7 combines with J gene TRBJ2-5, with D tentatively TRBD1 (5 bases). The CDR3 runs to 13 residues. Germline CDR1 SSHAT, CDR2 FNYEAQ (reference sequence). The CDR3 here is CASTRAGQETQYF. DNA for the CDR3: TGTGCTAGCACCCGGGCAGGGCAAGAGACCCAGTACTTC.

This clonotype was picked up many times. The chain is built from TRBV3-1 and TRBJ1-2; D is undetermined. V lost 2 bases, J lost 8 bases, and 9 bases lay in between. This CDR3 region has 12 residues. CDR1 and CDR2 (germline): LGHDT, YNNKEL (reference sequence). CDR3 sequence: CASSQLAGGYTF. Written as DNA, the CDR3 is TGTGCCAGCAGCCAACTAGCCGGGGGCTACACCTTC.

This clonotype has ten or more counts. The chain couples TRBV19 to TRBJ1-5; D is ambiguous. Germline V gene sequence: CDR1 LNHDA, CDR2 SQIVND (reference sequence). V lost 3 bases, J lost 3 bases, and 9 bases lay in between. This CDR3 is 14 amino acids long. The CDR3 is CASSIMGNNQPQHF. Here the CDR3 DNA reads TGTGCCAGTAGTATTATGGGTAACAATCAGCCCCAGCATTTT.

This clonotype was seen at least ten times. V and J are TRBV7-9 and TRBJ1-2; 8 bases agree with TRBD1. V was pared by 3 bases and J by 3 bases, with 3 bases of the junction left unmatched. Germline-derived CDR1 and CDR2 are SEHNR and FQNEAQ (reference sequence). CDR3 length equals 14 residues. The CDR3 bases are TGTGCCAGCAGCTTGGGACAGGATTACTATGGCTACACCTTC. Its protein is CASSLGQDYYGYTF.

This clonotype has ten or more counts. The J gene is TRBJ2-5, the V gene TRBV3-1; 7 bases are shared with TRBD1. Germline lookup yields CDR1 LGHDT and CDR2 YNNKEL (reference sequence). J gave up 1 base and V 3 bases, and 11 bases lay outside the gene matches. CDR3 size: 17 residues. CDR3 DNA: TGTGCCAGCAGCCACTGGACAGGTCCGGCGGGCCAAGAGACCCAGTACTTC. The encoded protein is CASSHWTGPAGQETQYF.

At least ten counts were recorded for this clonotype. The chain has TRBV12-3 or TRBV12-4 and TRBJ1-5; D possibly corresponds to TRBD1 (6 bases). The CDR3 is 13 residues long. The germline V and J ends were trimmed by 8 bases and 3 bases, with 11 bases remaining between them. CDR3 DNA sequence: TGTGCCAGCCAGGACAGTTCCAATCAGCCCCAGCATTTT. Translating gives CASQDSSNQPQHF.

The chain is built from TRBV29-1 and TRBJ1-1; a possible D gene is TRBD1 (6 bases). CDR3 length: 13 amino acids. Germline CDR1 SQVTM, CDR2 ANQGSEA. Trimming took 6 bases from V and 3 from J, leaving 14 bases between them. Here the CDR3 reads CSVGTGIDTEAFF. CDR3 sequence (DNA): TGCAGCGTGGGAACAGGGATAGACACTGAAGCTTTCTTT.

This clonotype was counted at least ten times. The CDR3, as DNA: TGTGCCAGCAGTCGGACAGGGGCGGGAGATACGCAGTATTTT. This codes for CASSRTGAGDTQYF. The gene calls are TRBV6-5 and TRBJ2-3; 9 bases are a match to TRBD1. Looked up from germline, CDR1 is MNHEY and CDR2 is SVGAGI. The CDR3 totals 14 residues. J was trimmed by 5 bases and V by 5 bases; bases with no gene match: 5.

The chain has TRBV6-2 or TRBV6-3 and TRBJ2-7; 8 bases map to TRBD2. The CDR3 consists of 16 residues. With V trimmed by 3 bases and J by 3 bases, 10 bases remained unmatched. Germline-derived CDR1 and CDR2 are MNHEY and SVGEGT. This CDR3 reads CASSYASGGPLYEQYF. Written as DNA, the CDR3 is TGTGCCAGCAGTTATGCCAGCGGGGGCCCCCTCTACGAGCAGTACTTC.

In its sample, this clonotype was seen a few times. This chain links TRBV6-5 with TRBJ1-2; 7 bases fit TRBD1. CDR1 and CDR2 (germline): MNHEY, SVGAGI. V gave up 5 bases and J gave up 4 bases; unmatched junction bases: 10. The CDR3 runs 15 residues. Here the CDR3 reads CASSPQGGDRYGYTF. The CDR3 region has the DNA TGTGCCAGCAGTCCCCAGGGGGGAGATCGCTATGGCTACACCTTC.